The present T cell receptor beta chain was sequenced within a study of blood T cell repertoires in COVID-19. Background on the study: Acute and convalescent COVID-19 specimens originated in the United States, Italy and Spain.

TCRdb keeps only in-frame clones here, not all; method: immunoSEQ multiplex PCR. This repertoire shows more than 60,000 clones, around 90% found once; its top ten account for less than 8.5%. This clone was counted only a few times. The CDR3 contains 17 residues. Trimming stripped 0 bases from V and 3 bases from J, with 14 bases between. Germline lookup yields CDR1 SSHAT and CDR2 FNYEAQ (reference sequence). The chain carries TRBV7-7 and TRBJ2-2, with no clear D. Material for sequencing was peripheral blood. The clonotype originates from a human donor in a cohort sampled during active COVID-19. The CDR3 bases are TGTGCCAGCAGCTTAGCCAAGACACCAACGGACACCGGGGAGCTGTTTTTT. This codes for CASSLAKTPTDTGELFF.